This entry concerns a single T cell receptor beta chain. This sample is drawn from a study of blood T cell repertoires in COVID-19. About the research overall: Samples taken during acute and convalescent COVID-19 were collected in the United States, Italy and Spain. From T cells, B-cell-depleted T cells, or PBMCs came the material, which was cDNA or gDNA.

V dropped 1 base and J dropped 1 base, with 10 bases sitting between them. Germline V CDR1 and CDR2: SEHNR, FQNEAQ (reference sequence). The CDR3 has 15 residues. Under the authors' procedure: Estimation of nucleated cell counts relied on the amplification of reference gene primers. Sequencing used immunoSEQ multiplex PCR; TCRdb keeps in-frame clones, though not all of them. V and J calls plus clone size are reproduced from that table; the DNA served to infer D and trimming. The profile shows 170,000 or so clones, 83% of them singletons. J is TRBJ1-1 and V is TRBV7-9; D is undetermined. The sequenced sample was peripheral blood. This receptor was obtained from a human donor in a cohort sampled during active COVID-19. This CDR3 reads CASSLVAGGNTEAFF. In DNA form, the CDR3 reads TGTGCCAGCAGCTTAGTCGCAGGAGGGAACACTGAAGCTTTCTTT. Looking up the rest from reference TRBV7-9 and TRBJ1-1 gives the full variable domain: DTGVSQNPRHKITKRGQNVTFRCDPISEHNRLYWYRQTLGQGPEFLTYFQNEAQLEKSRLLSDRFSAERPKGSFSTLEIQRTEQGDSAMYLCASSLVAGGNTEAFFGQGTRLTVV.